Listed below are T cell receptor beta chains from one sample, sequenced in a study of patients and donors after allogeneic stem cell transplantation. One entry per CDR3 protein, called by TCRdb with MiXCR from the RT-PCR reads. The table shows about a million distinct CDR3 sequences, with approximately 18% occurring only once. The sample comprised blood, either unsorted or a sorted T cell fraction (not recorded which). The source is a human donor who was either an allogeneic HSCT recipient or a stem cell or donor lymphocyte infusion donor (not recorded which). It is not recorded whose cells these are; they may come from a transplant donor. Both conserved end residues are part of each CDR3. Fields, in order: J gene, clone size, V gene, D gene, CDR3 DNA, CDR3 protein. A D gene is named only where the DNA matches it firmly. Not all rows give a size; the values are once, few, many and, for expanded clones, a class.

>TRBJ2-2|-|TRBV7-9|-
TGTGCCAGCAGCTTAGCTTCCGTGTTGCCCGGGGAGCTGTTTTTT
CASSLASVLPGELFF
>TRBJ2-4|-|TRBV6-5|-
TGTGCCAGCAGTTACTCGAGCGTGGGTGCCAAAAACATTCAGTACTTC
CASSYSSVGAKNIQYF
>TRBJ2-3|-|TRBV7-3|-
TGTGCCAGCAGCCAGGGGTTCTTCACAGATACGCAGTATTTT
CASSQGFFTDTQYF
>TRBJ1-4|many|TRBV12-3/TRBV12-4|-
TGTGCCAGCAGTCCAGCACAGGGAAATGAAAAACTGTTTTTT
CASSPAQGNEKLFF
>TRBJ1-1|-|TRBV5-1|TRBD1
TGCGCCAGCAGCTCACAGGGGTTGAGCACTGAAGCTTTCTTT
CASSSQGLSTEAFF
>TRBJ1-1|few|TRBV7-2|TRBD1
TGTGCCAGCAGCTTAGGCCGGGACAGATACACTGAAGCTTTCTTT
CASSLGRDRYTEAFF
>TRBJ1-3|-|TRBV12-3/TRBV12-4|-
TGTGCCAGCAGCCTCTTCGAGAGCTCTGGAAACACCATATATTTT
CASSLFESSGNTIYF
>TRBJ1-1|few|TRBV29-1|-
TGCAGCGTTGCTTACCGGGACGCCACTGAAGCTTTCTTT
CSVAYRDATEAFF
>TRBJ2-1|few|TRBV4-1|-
TGCGCCAGCAGCCCCCCTAGACTGCTTAGGCAGTTCTTC
CASSPPRLLRQFF
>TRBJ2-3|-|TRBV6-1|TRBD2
TGTGCCAGCAGTCCGAGGCCTAGCGGGGTGGGGGATACGCAGTATTTT
CASSPRPSGVGDTQYF
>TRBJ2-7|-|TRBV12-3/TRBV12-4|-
TGTGCCAGCAGTTTCCGGGACGGACTTAAGTACTTC
CASSFRDGLKYF
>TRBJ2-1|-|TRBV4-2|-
TGTGCCAGCAGCCAAGCGGGACTGTATGAGCAGTTCTTC
CASSQAGLYEQFF
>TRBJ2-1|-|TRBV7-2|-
TGTGCCAGCAGCTTGGACGGGGGAACCTACAATGAGCAGTTCTTC
CASSLDGGTYNEQFF
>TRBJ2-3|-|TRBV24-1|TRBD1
TGTGCCACCAGTGAGCGACAGGGCTTTGGGTCAGATACGCAGTATTTT
CATSERQGFGSDTQYF
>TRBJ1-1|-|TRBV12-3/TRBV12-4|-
TGTGCCAGCAGTCCGACGGGGTCCTTGAACACTGAAGCTTTCTTT
CASSPTGSLNTEAFF
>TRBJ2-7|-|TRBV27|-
TGTGCCAGCAGCGCTCTAGGGGCCAGCTACGAGCAGTACTTC
CASSALGASYEQYF
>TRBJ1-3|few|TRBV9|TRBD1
TGTGCCAGCAGCGAGAGACAGGGGCCCAGTGGAAACACCATATATTTT
CASSERQGPSGNTIYF
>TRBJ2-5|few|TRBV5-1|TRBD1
TGCGCCAGCAGCACTGGACAGGGGATCCAAGAGACCCAGTACTTC
CASSTGQGIQETQYF
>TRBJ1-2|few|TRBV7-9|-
TGTGCCAGCAGCTTAGTTGGTGCCGGACGGGGGGCTGGTGGCTACACCTTC
CASSLVGAGRGAGGYTF
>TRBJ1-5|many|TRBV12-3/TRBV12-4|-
TGTGCCAGCAGTTTATATAGTCAGCCCCAGCATTTT
CASSLYSQPQHF
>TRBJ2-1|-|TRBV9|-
TGTGCCAGCAGCGTAGGGGGAGAGGGCAATGAGCAGTTCTTC
CASSVGGEGNEQFF
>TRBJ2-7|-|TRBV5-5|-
TGTGCCAGCAGCTTTCACGGCTCCCCGTCGGTCGAGCAGTACTTC
CASSFHGSPSVEQYF
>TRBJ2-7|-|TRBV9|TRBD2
TGTGCCAGCAGCGTAGGACTAGCGGGAGTGAGGGAGCAGTACTTC
CASSVGLAGVREQYF
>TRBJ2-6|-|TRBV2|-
TGTGCCAGCAGTGGGACCTACTCTGGGGCCAACGTCCTGACTTTC
CASSGTYSGANVLTF
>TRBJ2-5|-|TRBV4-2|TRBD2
TGTGCCAGCAGCCCCGAAACTAGCGCCCAAGAGACCCAGTACTTC
CASSPETSAQETQYF
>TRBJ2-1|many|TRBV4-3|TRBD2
TGCGCCAGCAGCCAAGGACTAGCGCGGGACGGTGAGCAGTTCTTC
CASSQGLARDGEQFF
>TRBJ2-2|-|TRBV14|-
TGTGCCAGCAGCCACCGACCAAACACCGGGGAGCTGTTTTTT
CASSHRPNTGELFF
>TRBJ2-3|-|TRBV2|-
TGTGCCAGCAGGGTTAGCGGTAGCACAGATACGCAGTATTTT
CASRVSGSTDTQYF
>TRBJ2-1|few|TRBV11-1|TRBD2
TGTGCCAGCAGCCCATCTACTAGCGGGAGGGCCTGGTTGAATGAGCAGTTCTTC
CASSPSTSGRAWLNEQFF
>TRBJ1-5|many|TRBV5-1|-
TGCGCCAGCAGCTTGGCGGGGGCTGGCAATCAGCCCCAGCATTTT
CASSLAGAGNQPQHF
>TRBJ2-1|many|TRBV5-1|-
TGCGCCAGCAGCTTGTGGGGGAATGAGCAGTTCTTC
CASSLWGNEQFF
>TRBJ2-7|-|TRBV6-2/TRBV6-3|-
TGTGCCAGCAGTTATAGGAGACAGGTAGCCTCCTACGAGCAGTACTTC
CASSYRRQVASYEQYF
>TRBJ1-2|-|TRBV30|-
TGTGCCTGGAGTGTTAACAGAAACTATGGCTACACCTTC
CAWSVNRNYGYTF
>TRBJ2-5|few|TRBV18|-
TGTGCCAGCTCACCGTCTAAAGAGACCCAGTACTTC
CASSPSKETQYF
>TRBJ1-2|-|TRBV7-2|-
TGTGCCAGCAGCTTAACGATAGTTACCGGGGATGGCTACACCTTC
CASSLTIVTGDGYTF
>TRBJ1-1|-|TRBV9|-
TGTGCCAGCAGCGTAAGAGGGCACACTGAAGCTTTCTTT
CASSVRGHTEAFF
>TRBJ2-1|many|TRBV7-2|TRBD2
TGTGCCAGCAGCTTAGGGGCTAGCGGGGGGTATGAGCAGTTCTTC
CASSLGASGGYEQFF
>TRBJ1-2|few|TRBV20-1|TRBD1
TGCAGTGCTAGGACGACAGGGTTCAATGGCTACACCTTC
CSARTTGFNGYTF
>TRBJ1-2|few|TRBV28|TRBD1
TGTGCCAGCAGTTTTTCACAGGGGTATGGCTACACCTTC
CASSFSQGYGYTF
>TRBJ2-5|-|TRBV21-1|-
TGTGCCAGCAGCAAAGAGACTAGCGGGGGTAAGGAGACCCAGTACTTC
CASSKETSGGKETQYF
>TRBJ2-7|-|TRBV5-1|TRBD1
TGCGCCAGCAGCCCGATCGGGACAGGGGTCCAAGAGCAGTACTTC
CASSPIGTGVQEQYF
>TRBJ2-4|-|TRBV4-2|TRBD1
TGTGCCAGCAGCCAAGACCTTGACAGGGAGCCGCTCGGCGGCCTTGACATTCAGTACTTC
CASSQDLDREPLGGLDIQYF
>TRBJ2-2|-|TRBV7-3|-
TGTGCCAGCAGCTTAGCGGGGGCGAAAACCGGGGAGCTGTTTTTT
CASSLAGAKTGELFF
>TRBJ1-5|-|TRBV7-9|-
TGTGCCAGCAGCTCGACCTTGACAGGACCGCAGGGTCAGCCCCAGCATTTT
CASSSTLTGPQGQPQHF
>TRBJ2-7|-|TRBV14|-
TGTGCCAGCAGCCGGGCAATCTCCTACGAGCAGTACTTC
CASSRAISYEQYF
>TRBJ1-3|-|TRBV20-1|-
TGCAGTGCTAGAGACCCGGCCTCTGGAAACACCATATATTTT
CSARDPASGNTIYF
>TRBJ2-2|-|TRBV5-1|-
TGCGCCAGGAGCTCGGGACTCCGGGAGCTGTTTTTT
CARSSGLRELFF
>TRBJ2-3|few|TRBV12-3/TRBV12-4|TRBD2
TGTGCCAGCAGTTCCGGGACTAGCGGAATCGGCACAGATACGCAGTATTTT
CASSSGTSGIGTDTQYF
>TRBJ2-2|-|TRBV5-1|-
TGCGCCAGCAGCTTAAACAGTAACACCGGGGAGCTGTTTTTT
CASSLNSNTGELFF
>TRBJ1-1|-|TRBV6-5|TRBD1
TGTGCCAGCAGTGACAGGGATTTAGCAGCTTTCTTT
CASSDRDLAAFF
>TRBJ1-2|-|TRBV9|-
TGTGCCAGCAACACCGGGGCAGGGGAGGGCTACACCTTC
CASNTGAGEGYTF
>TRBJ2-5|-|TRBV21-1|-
TGTGCCAGCAGCCCCCGGACTAGCGGGTTGTACCAAGAGACCCAGTACTTC
CASSPRTSGLYQETQYF
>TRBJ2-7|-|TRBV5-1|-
TGCGCCAGCAGCAACGCCCCGGGACAAGGGGACTACGAGCAGTACTTC
CASSNAPGQGDYEQYF